The 26 T cell receptor beta chains below were found in one sample sequenced in a study of T cells in Graves' hyperthyroidism and ophthalmopathy. Amplification of TCR beta CDR3 regions was performed using RNA transcripts as template. First-round RT-PCR of the TCR CDR3 relied on the HTBI primer set. MiXCR, run by TCRdb on the multiplex PCR reads, gives a single entry per CDR3 protein. Among some 570,000 distinct CDR3 sequences listed, under 20% were seen once. The sample consisted of blood. The receptors derive from a woman under 30 with Graves' ophthalmopathy.

The gene calls are TRBV4-3 and TRBJ1-5, with 7 nucleotides matching TRBD1. Looked up from germline, CDR1 is LGHNA and CDR2 is YSLEER. The CDR3 spans 16 residues. Trimming at V came to 0 bases and at J to 0 bases, leaving 2 bases not matched to a gene. The CDR3 nucleotides read TGCGCCAGCAGCCAAGATAACAGGGGTAGCAATCAGCCCCAGCATTTT. Residues: CASSQDNRGSNQPQHF.

There are many counts of this clonotype. This sequence joins TRBV20-1 and TRBJ2-7, with 7 positions matching TRBD1. CDR3 length: 13 amino acids. The V gene's germline CDR1 is DFQATT and CDR2 SNEGSKA (reference sequence). V lost 5 bases and J lost 5; bases outside the gene matches: 9. As DNA, the CDR3 is TGCAGTGCTTCCGGGACAGTATACGACGAGCAGTACTTC. Translation: CSASGTVYDEQYF.

The table lists this clonotype with a few counts. J is TRBJ2-5 and V is TRBV20-1; the D gene is possibly TRBD2 (6 bases). The V end was cut by 3 bases, the J end by 0 bases, with 14 bases between. This CDR3 is 15 amino acids long. Germline V gives CDR1 DFQATT, CDR2 SNEGSKA (reference sequence). The CDR3 DNA is TGCAGTGCTAGTAATGCAGGAGGGTACCAAGAGACCCAGTACTTC. This encodes CSASNAGGYQETQYF.

J is TRBJ1-1 and V is TRBV12-3 or TRBV12-4, with 8 positions matching TRBD1. The V segment lost 3 bases and the J segment 3 bases; nucleotides outside the gene matches: 12. This CDR3 spans 17 amino acids. The CDR3 DNA is TGTGCCAGCAGTTTGGGACAGGTTATCTCCGTCGACACTGAAGCTTTCTTT. It encodes CASSLGQVISVDTEAFF.

The chain joins TRBV20-1 to TRBJ2-7, with D perhaps TRBD1 (6 bases). This CDR3 has 13 residues. V dropped 7 bases and J dropped 0 bases, with 13 bases sitting between them. Germline lookup yields CDR1 DFQATT and CDR2 SNEGSKA (reference sequence). CDR3 amino acids: CSVPTGDSYEQYF. CDR3 nucleotides: TGCAGTGTCCCGACAGGAGACTCCTACGAGCAGTACTTC.

This clonotype appeared many times. The rearrangement uses TRBV27 and TRBJ1-5, with D unclear. Trimming pared 2 bases from V and 5 bases from J, leaving 7 bases between. The CDR3 is made up of 13 amino acids. Germline V gene lookup returns CDR1 MNHEY and CDR2 SMNVEV (reference sequence). The CDR3 region has the DNA TGTGCCAGCAGTTTAGGCAGTCATCAGCCCCAGCATTTT. Its translation is CASSLGSHQPQHF.

The CDR3 region has the DNA TGTGCCAGCAGTTCGCGGGGGGCTAGCGGGCTGCCCTTCGAGCAGTACTTC. Its translation: CASSSRGASGLPFEQYF. The rearrangement links TRBV28 to TRBJ2-7; 8 bases map to TRBD2. The CDR3 is made up of 17 amino acids. Trimming removed 4 bases from V and 6 bases from J; junction bases left unmatched: 17. The germline V gene has CDR1 MDHEN and CDR2 SYDVKM.

This clonotype has a count of ten or more. V usage is TRBV5-1 and J usage is TRBJ2-1; TRBD2 agrees at 9 bases. The V gene end was trimmed by 3 bases and the J gene end by 8 bases; junction bases not matched to a gene: 9. This CDR3 region has 15 residues. The germline V gene encodes CDR1 SGHRS and CDR2 YFSETQ. CDR3 nucleotide sequence: TGCGCCAGCAGCTGGGTAGCGGGAGATTGGTATGAGCAGTTCTTC. This sequence encodes CASSWVAGDWYEQFF.

This clonotype was detected a few times. The V and J genes are TRBV6-1 and TRBJ2-1; D might be TRBD1 (5 bases). The length of the CDR3 is 12 residues. CDR1 and CDR2 from the germline V gene are MNHNS and SASEGT. Deletions cut 5 bases from V and 9 bases from J, with 11 bases between. The CDR3 loop is CASSFPQGEQFF. In nucleotides, the CDR3 is TGTGCCAGCAGTTTCCCCCAGGGTGAGCAGTTCTTC.

This clonotype was observed at least ten times. This CDR3 is CAWREASNTGELFF. In nucleotides, the CDR3 is TGTGCCTGGCGGGAGGCGTCGAACACCGGGGAGCTGTTTTTT. The chain links TRBV6-1 to TRBJ2-2; 8 nucleotides agree with TRBD2. V was pared by 11 bases and J by 0 bases, with 5 bases of the junction left unmatched. The CDR3 totals 14 residues. Germline CDR1 reads MNHNS; CDR2 reads SASEGT.

This clonotype was counted ten times or more. This sequence joins TRBV18 and TRBJ1-5; D call uncertain. Germline V gives CDR1 KGHSH, CDR2 LQKENI. This CDR3 is built from 14 residues. The V end lost 2 bases, the J end lost 2 bases, and 7 bases lay between the germline ends. The CDR3 DNA reads TGTGCCAGCTCACCAAACGAGGGCAATCAGCCCCAGCATTTT. Protein: CASSPNEGNQPQHF.

The rearrangement joins TRBV7-9 to TRBJ2-2, with 7 positions matching TRBD1. CDR1 SEHNR and CDR2 FQNEAQ come from the germline V gene (reference sequence). Germline trimming cut 5 bases from V and 4 bases from J; bases unmatched to any gene: 19. CDR3 length equals 19 residues. Here the CDR3 reads CASSPPPRDRISLTGELFF. CDR3 nucleotide sequence: TGTGCCAGCAGCCCCCCCCCCCGGGACAGAATAAGCCTCACCGGGGAGCTGTTTTTT. Filled out from reference TRBV7-9 and TRBJ2-2, the complete variable domain reads DTGVSQNPRHKITKRGQNVTFRCDPISEHNRLYWYRQTLGQGPEFLTYFQNEAQLEKSRLLSDRFSAERPKGSFSTLEIQRTEQGDSAMYLCASSPPPRDRISLTGELFFGEGSRLTVL.

This rearrangement joins TRBV4-3 to TRBJ2-7; D might be TRBD1 (6 bases). The ends were cut back, 4 bases at V and 0 bases at J, with 13 bases in the middle. The CDR3 is made up of 15 amino acids. Germline assignment: CDR1 LGHNA and CDR2 YSLEER. The CDR3 DNA sequence: TGCGCCAGCAGCCCTGGACAGTCGTTCTCCTACGAGCAGTACTTC. Translation: CASSPGQSFSYEQYF.

This clonotype has a handful of counts. The chain has TRBV2 and TRBJ1-1, with TRBD1 as a possible D gene (5 bases). V shed 8 bases and J shed 3 bases, with 19 bases lying between them. Germline V gene data show CDR1 as SNHLY and CDR2 as FYNNEI. This CDR3 is built from 15 residues. The CDR3 sequence: CASYPSLWGDTEAFF. In DNA form, the CDR3 reads TGTGCCAGCTACCCGTCCCTCTGGGGCGACACTGAAGCTTTCTTT.

The gene calls are TRBV4-3 and TRBJ2-5, with 7 bases aligning to TRBD2. The germline V gene has CDR1 LGHNA and CDR2 YSLEER. The V gene end was trimmed by 4 bases and the J gene end by 3 bases; junction bases not matched to a gene: 8. The CDR3 extends over 15 amino acids. This CDR3 is CASSRGGAGEETQYF. The CDR3 DNA reads TGCGCCAGCAGCCGAGGAGGTGCGGGAGAAGAGACCCAGTACTTC.

This clonotype has a count of ten or more. V usage is TRBV27 and J usage is TRBJ2-7; TRBD2 aligns across 10 bases. Looked up from germline, CDR1 is MNHEY and CDR2 is SMNVEV (reference sequence). V was clipped by 5 bases and J by 6 bases; unmatched bases: 19. The CDR3 runs 18 residues. In DNA, the CDR3 is TGTGCCAGCAGTCCCCACCCCAAGCGGGAGGGCCTCCCTCGCGAGCAGTACTTC. Encoded protein: CASSPHPKREGLPREQYF.

The table lists this clonotype with many counts. V usage is TRBV20-1 and J usage is TRBJ2-1; D possibly corresponds to TRBD2 (5 bases). Germline V lookup: CDR1 DFQATT, CDR2 SNEGSKA (reference sequence). V lost 0 bases, J lost 4 bases, and 16 bases lay in between. CDR3 length equals 16 residues. CDR3 coding DNA: TGCAGTGCTAGAGATCCGGGGAGCAATCAATACAATGAGCAGTTCTTC. Its translation is CSARDPGSNQYNEQFF.

This clonotype came up many times. This chain joins TRBV28 and TRBJ1-1; maybe TRBD1 (5 bases). CDR1 MDHEN and CDR2 SYDVKM come from the germline V gene. The V gene lost 4 bases and the J gene lost 3 bases, with 9 bases spanning the gap. The CDR3 runs to 13 residues. The CDR3 DNA reads TGTGCCAGCAGTTGGGACCGCTACACTGAAGCTTTCTTT. Encoded protein: CASSWDRYTEAFF.

About this clonotype: A read error may explain this, as a much larger clone is one base away. The chain couples TRBV13 to TRBJ1-1; no reliable D call. The CDR3 consists of 13 residues. Germline V gene sequence: CDR1 PRHDT, CDR2 FYEKMQ (reference sequence). The CDR3 sequence is CASSVQWNAEAFF. The CDR3 region has the DNA TGTGCCAGCAGCGTACAGTGGAACGCTGAAGCTTTCTTT.

This clonotype was detected a few times. The J gene is TRBJ2-3, the V gene TRBV12-3 or TRBV12-4, with D possibly TRBD2 on 5 matching bases. The CDR3 is made up of 14 amino acids. CDR3 sequence reads: CATRTAGGTDTQYF. For the CDR3, the DNA is TGTGCAACGCGTACGGCGGGTGGCACAGATACGCAGTATTTT.

This clonotype was seen at least ten times. The rearrangement links TRBV30 to TRBJ1-1; D is ambiguous. CDR3 size: 12 residues. Germline values: CDR1 GTSNPN, CDR2 SVGIG (reference sequence). V was pared by 2 bases and J by 11 bases, with 15 bases between. CDR3: CAWSYGSQSAFF. The CDR3 nucleotides are TGTGCCTGGAGTTACGGCAGCCAGTCTGCTTTCTTT.

This clonotype has a count of ten or more. The genes are TRBV6-1 and TRBJ2-1; D is undetermined. The V end was cut by 8 bases, the J end by 0 bases, with 11 bases between. The CDR3 consists of 14 residues. The germline V gene encodes CDR1 MNHNS and CDR2 SASEGT. The CDR3 DNA reads as TGTGCCAGCGCCCCAGAGAACTCCTACAATGAGCAGTTCTTC. It translates to CASAPENSYNEQFF.

The rearrangement uses TRBV5-1 and TRBJ1-5, with TRBD1 matching 9 bases. J was trimmed by 7 bases and V by 2 bases; bases with no gene match: 7. Germline assignment: CDR1 SGHRS and CDR2 YFSETQ. The CDR3 consists of 15 residues. DNA of the CDR3: TGCGCCAGCAGCTTCACAGGGGGCGCAGAACAGCCCCAGCATTTT. Amino acid sequence: CASSFTGGAEQPQHF. Full variable domain (outside the CDR3, taken from reference TRBV5-1 and TRBJ1-5): KAGVTQTPRYLIKTRGQQVTLSCSPISGHRSVSWYQQTPGQGLQFLFEYFSETQRNKGNFPGRFSGRQFSNSRSEMNVSTLELGDSALYLCASSFTGGAEQPQHFGDGTRLSIL.

This clonotype was picked up many times. V gene TRBV5-1 combines with J gene TRBJ2-7; D possibly corresponds to TRBD2 (5 bases). Germline loops: CDR1 SGHRS, CDR2 YFSETQ. V was pared by 4 bases and J by 6 bases, with 14 bases between. The CDR3 spans 13 residues. The CDR3 region is CASSQLVTSEQYF. CDR3 coding DNA: TGCGCCAGCAGCCAACTAGTCACCTCCGAGCAGTACTTC.

This clonotype was found a few times. The rearrangement links TRBV7-2 to TRBJ2-7; D not certain. Per the germline V gene, CDR1 is SGHTA and CDR2 is FQGNSA. This CDR3 is 16 amino acids long. Between the trimmed V and J ends, which lost 3 bases and 3 bases, there was a span of 18 bases. The CDR3 DNA reads as TGTGCCAGCAGCTTTGGAGAAAGCCTCGGTGTCTACGAGCAGTACTTC. This codes for CASSFGESLGVYEQYF.

The rearrangement joins TRBV20-1 to TRBJ1-1; tentatively, D is TRBD1 (6 bases). With 3 bases removed from V and 0 bases from J, the gap between germline ends came to 11 bases. The CDR3 has 14 residues. In germline, CDR1 is DFQATT, CDR2 SNEGSKA (reference sequence). The CDR3 loop reads CSARGGAMNTEAFF. For the CDR3, the DNA is TGCAGTGCTAGGGGGGGGGCTATGAACACTGAAGCTTTCTTT.